This entry concerns a single T cell receptor beta chain. This table comes from immunoSEQ multiplex PCR, and its TCRdb copy is limited to in-frame clones, with some not included. The sample includes 200,000 to 250,000 clones, more than 65% of them seen just once. The sample originates from a study of blood T cell repertoires in COVID-19. Looked up from germline, CDR1 is SGHTA and CDR2 is FQGTGA. The CDR3 consists of 15 residues. Trimming left V 2 bases short and J 9 bases short, with 16 bases between. Source material: peripheral blood. This chain connects TRBV7-3 to TRBJ2-2, with TRBD2 as a possible D gene (5 bases). The receptor was derived from a woman older than 75 with acute or convalescent COVID-19. CDR3 bases: TGTGCCAGCAGCTTATGGGGAGAAGAACACCGGGAGCTGTTTTTT. Residues: CASSLWGEEHRELFF.